This record covers a single T cell receptor beta chain. Its matching antigen is unknown. The data derive from a study of blood T cells in healthy people across ages. Findings of the study overall: Higher diversity and more naive CD4+ cells were features of long-lived donors, compared to aged donors.

The donors, all healthy, were Caucasians living in Russia, aged roughly 6 to 95. Every donor provided roughly 10 milliliters of peripheral blood. This CDR3 is 14 amino acids long. Trimming took 5 bases from V and 10 from J, leaving 18 bases between them. The germline gives CDR1 SGHTA, CDR2 FQGNSA. A J-beta primer mix and a sample-barcoded 5' primer were used in a second PCR of roughly 6 to 11 cycles. Every sample gave at least 2.5 million paired-end reads containing CDR3. TCRdb re-analysed the 5' RACE reads in MiXCR, keeping a single row per CDR3 protein. The data hold more than 650,000 distinct CDR3 sequences, with 22% observed a single time.

V usage is TRBV7-2 and J usage is TRBJ1-3; no clear D gene. The receptor was derived from an older man in good health. Material for sequencing was blood. The CDR3 coding sequence is TGTGCCAGCAGCACCACCGGGTCTCTTACGACCATATATTTT. As protein: CASSTTGSLTTIYF.